The sequence of this T cell receptor (beta chain) was determined in a study of molecular identifiers for immune sequencing clone quantification (dated by TCRdb to between 2017 and 2018). A note on the overall study: For a replicate experiment, RNA from roughly 20,000 or 100,000 naive CD8 T cells was divided into five aliquots, and four of the five aliquots were sequenced. CD8 T cells were used in a methods study to benchmark molecular-identifier clustering-based TCR repertoire sequencing (MIDCIRS) and TCR RNA copy counting.

Library preparation employed PCR. Sequencing was carried out with an Illumina HiSeq 4000. Bulk TCR libraries were generated as previously described, with the TCR primers listed in Table S5 used. Total RNA was purified with the Qiagen AllPrep DNA/RNA kit. Reads from multiple sequencing runs of the same library were pooled before analysis. From the authors' description of their analysis: Reads were retained only if the reads had an exact TCR constant sequence, and the retained reads were trimmed to 150 nt and grouped according to their 12-nt molecular barcodes. Within each barcode group, reads were sub-clustered at a 15% Levenshtein threshold, and quality-weighted consensus sequences were built per RNA molecule. Non-functional sequences were discarded, and so were lower-count sequences lying one edit away from another sequence. Based on fitting two negative binomial distributions, any barcode sub-cluster with under 20% of the maximum read count was discarded. TCRdb reran the public reads through fastp at Q25 and MiXCR, keeping productive beta chains. Rows with one shared CDR3 protein collapse into an entry with the most common genes and DNA. TCRdb, not the original authors, processed these V and J calls. The sample contains 60,000 to 70,000 distinct CDR3 sequences, 15% to 20% of them found a single time. The top ten clones comprise about 1.5% of the sample.

The CDR3 starts with the cysteine, ends with the phenylalanine, and has 15 residues. The read is trimmed to its CDR3 DNA, 45 bases read in frame from base 1. Trimming accounts for 1 base at V and 5 bases at J, while the number of junction bases matched to no gene is 6. Concerning this clonotype itself: This clone's antigen is unknown. Base quality data are lacking; no much larger clone is found one base away.

Libraries of naive CD8 T cells were generated from about 21,000 to 970,000 sorted cells, with 10%, 30% or 50% of the purified RNA used. Naive CD8 T cells, defined as CD8+CD4-CCR7+CD45RA+, were FACS-sorted into RLT Plus buffer on a BD FACSAria II. Ten to eleven TCR copies' worth of Jurkat RNA were spiked into about 19,000-1,000,000 naive CD8 T cell samples to test detection sensitivity. CD8 T cells were enriched using RosetteSep CD8+ T Cell Enrichment Cocktail and Ficoll-Paque, and the enriched cells then underwent ACK red cell lysis. Results the study describes overall, beyond this receptor: Spiked-in Jurkat TCR RNA equal to a single cell's worth was reported to be detectable even within one million naive CD8 T cells. The sizes of highly expanded clones could end up underestimated when identical TCR molecules share a barcode. Without barcode sub-clustering, chimeric consensus sequences inflated TCR diversity; chimeras reached as high as 47%. Modeling gave approximately 3 recovered TCR RNA copies per cell versus 8 to 10 by digital PCR, implying roughly 29% capture efficiency. The naive libraries included spiked-in Jurkat TCR RNA (over nine copies' worth), and this RNA is not part of the donor repertoire. Clones above 20 RNA copies held over 99% of molecules in CMV-specific effector cells but under 1% in naive cells.

Here the chain combines TRBV12-3 or TRBV12-4 and TRBJ2-7, and TRBD1 matches 9 of the central bases. This TCR was recovered from a human donor in good health. Some libraries in this study had Jurkat cell RNA spiked in. The sample was naive CD8+ T cells from blood, with Jurkat cell RNA spiked in. The cell subset or site tag for this specimen amounts to: FACS-sorted CD8+CD4-CCR7+CD45RA+ naive T cells. The CDR3 region reads CASSLGGTGNHEQYF. The nucleotide sequence reads as follows: TGTGCCAGCAGTTTAGGTGGGACAGGGAACCACGAGCAGTACTTC.